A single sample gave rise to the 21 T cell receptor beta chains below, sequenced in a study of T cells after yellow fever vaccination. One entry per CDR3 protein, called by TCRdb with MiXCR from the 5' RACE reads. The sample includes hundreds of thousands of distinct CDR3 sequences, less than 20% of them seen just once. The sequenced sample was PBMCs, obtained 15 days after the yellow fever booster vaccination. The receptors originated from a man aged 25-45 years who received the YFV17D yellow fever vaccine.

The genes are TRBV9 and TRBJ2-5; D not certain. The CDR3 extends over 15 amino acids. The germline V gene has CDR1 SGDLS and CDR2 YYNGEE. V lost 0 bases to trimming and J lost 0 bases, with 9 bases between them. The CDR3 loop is CASSVGFGNQETQYF. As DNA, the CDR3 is TGTGCCAGCAGCGTAGGGTTTGGGAACCAAGAGACCCAGTACTTC.

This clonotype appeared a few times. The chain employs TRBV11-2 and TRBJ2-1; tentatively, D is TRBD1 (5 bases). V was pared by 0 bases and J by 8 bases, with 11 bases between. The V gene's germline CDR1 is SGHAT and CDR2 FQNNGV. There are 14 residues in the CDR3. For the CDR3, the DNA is TGTGCCAGCAGCTTAGAAGGGGTCTCGGATGAGCAGTTCTTC. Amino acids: CASSLEGVSDEQFF.

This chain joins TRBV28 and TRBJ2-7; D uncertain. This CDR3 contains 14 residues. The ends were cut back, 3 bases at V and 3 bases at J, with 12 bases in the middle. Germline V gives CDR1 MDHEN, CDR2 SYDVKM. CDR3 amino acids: CASSFRANGYEQYF. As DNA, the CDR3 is TGTGCCAGCAGTTTCCGCGCTAACGGCTACGAGCAGTACTTC.

The CDR3 here is CASSQSPLANSGKQFF. The CDR3 DNA reads as TGCGCCAGCAGCCAAAGTCCACTAGCCAACTCAGGAAAGCAGTTCTTC. The V gene is TRBV4-3, the J gene TRBJ2-1; TRBD2 is a possible D gene (6 bases). V shed 2 bases and J shed 11 bases, with 22 bases lying between them. Germline CDR1 and CDR2: LGHNA and YSLEER. The CDR3 length is 16 residues.

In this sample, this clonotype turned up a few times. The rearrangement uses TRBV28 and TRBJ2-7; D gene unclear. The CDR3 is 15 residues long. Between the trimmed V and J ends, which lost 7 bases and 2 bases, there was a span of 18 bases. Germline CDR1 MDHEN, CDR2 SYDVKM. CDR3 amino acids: CASTLTSVGTYEQYF. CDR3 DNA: TGTGCCAGCACCCTTACATCAGTTGGGACCTACGAGCAGTACTTC.

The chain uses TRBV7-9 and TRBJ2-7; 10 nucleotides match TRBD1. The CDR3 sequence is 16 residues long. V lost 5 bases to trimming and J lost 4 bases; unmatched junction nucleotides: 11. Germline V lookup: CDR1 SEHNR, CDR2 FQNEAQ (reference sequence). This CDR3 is CASSPHTGTGDYEQYF. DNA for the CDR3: TGTGCCAGCAGCCCCCATACCGGGACAGGGGATTACGAGCAGTACTTC.

The CDR3 loop is CASRPSTLAGGLSYNEQFF. The CDR3 DNA reads TGTGCCAGCCGCCCCTCAACACTAGCGGGAGGTCTATCCTACAATGAGCAGTTCTTC. V is TRBV7-2 and J is TRBJ2-1, with 12 bases lining up with TRBD2. V was clipped by 8 bases and J by 1 base; unmatched bases: 15. Germline loops: CDR1 SGHTA, CDR2 FQGNSA. This CDR3 is built from 19 residues.

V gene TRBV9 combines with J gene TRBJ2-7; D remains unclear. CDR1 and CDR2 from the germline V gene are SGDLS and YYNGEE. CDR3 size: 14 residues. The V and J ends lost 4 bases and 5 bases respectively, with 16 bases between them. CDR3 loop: CASSLGPGPDEQYF. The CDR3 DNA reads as TGTGCCAGCAGCCTAGGACCGGGTCCGGACGAGCAGTACTTC.

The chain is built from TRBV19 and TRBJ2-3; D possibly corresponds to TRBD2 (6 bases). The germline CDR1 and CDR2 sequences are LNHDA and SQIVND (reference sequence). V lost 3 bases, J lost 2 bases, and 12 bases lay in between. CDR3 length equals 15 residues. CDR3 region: CASSIDSGYTDTQYF. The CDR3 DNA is TGTGCCAGTAGTATTGATAGCGGATACACAGATACGCAGTATTTT.

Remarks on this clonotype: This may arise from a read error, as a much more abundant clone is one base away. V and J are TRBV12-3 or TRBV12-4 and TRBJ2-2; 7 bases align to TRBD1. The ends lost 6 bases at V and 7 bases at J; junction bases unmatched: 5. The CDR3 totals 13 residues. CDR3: CASRPGTVGELFF. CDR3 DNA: TGTGCCAGCAGACCGGGGACAGTCGGGGAGCTGTTTTTT.

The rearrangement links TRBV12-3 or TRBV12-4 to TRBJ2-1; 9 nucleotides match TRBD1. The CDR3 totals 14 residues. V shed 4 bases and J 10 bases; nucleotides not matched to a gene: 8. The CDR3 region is CASSYRDRASEQFF. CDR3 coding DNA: TGTGCCAGCAGTTACCGGGACAGGGCTTCGGAGCAGTTCTTC.

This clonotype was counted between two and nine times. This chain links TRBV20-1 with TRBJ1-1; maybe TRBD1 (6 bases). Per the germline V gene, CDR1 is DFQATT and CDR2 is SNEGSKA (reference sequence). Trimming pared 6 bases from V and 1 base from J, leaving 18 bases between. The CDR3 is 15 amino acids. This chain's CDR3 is CSAGGGRGQNTEAFF. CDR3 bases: TGCAGTGCCGGCGGAGGCAGGGGACAGAACACTGAAGCTTTCTTT.

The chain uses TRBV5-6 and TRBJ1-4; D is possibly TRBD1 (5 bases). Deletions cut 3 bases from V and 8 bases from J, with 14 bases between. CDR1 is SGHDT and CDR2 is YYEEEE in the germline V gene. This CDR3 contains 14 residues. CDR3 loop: CASSWGTEIEKLFF. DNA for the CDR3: TGTGCCAGCAGCTGGGGGACCGAAATAGAAAAACTGTTTTTT.

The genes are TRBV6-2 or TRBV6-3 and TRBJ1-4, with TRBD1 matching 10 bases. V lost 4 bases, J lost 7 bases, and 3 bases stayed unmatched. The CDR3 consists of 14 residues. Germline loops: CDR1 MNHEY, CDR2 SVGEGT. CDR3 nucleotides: TGTGCCAGCAGTTCGACAGGGGGCCGTGAAAAACTGTTTTTT. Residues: CASSSTGGREKLFF.

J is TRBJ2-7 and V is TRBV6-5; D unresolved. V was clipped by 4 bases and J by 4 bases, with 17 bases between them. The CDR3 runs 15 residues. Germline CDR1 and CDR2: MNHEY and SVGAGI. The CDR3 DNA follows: TGTGCCAGCAGTTTCTCCCGGTCGGCCTCTTACGAGCAGTACTTC. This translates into CASSFSRSASYEQYF.

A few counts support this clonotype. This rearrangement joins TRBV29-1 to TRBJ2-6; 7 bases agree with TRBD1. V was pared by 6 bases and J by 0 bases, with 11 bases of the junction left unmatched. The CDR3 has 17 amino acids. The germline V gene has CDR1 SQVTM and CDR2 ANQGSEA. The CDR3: CSVEVGTVSSGANVLTF. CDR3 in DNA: TGCAGCGTCGAGGTGGGGACAGTCTCCTCTGGGGCCAACGTCCTGACTTTC.

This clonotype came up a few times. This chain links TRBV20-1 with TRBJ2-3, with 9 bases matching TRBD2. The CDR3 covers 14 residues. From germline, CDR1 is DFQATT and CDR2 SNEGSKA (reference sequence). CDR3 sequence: CRPLGGREADTQYF. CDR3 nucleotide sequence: TGCAGACCTCTTGGCGGGAGGGAGGCAGATACGCAGTATTTT.

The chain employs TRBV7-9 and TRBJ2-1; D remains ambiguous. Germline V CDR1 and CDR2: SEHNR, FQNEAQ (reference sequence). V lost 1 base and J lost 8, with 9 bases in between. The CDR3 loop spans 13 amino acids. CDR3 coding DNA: TGTGCCAGCAGCTTAGAGGGCAGAGATGAGCAGTTCTTC. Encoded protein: CASSLEGRDEQFF. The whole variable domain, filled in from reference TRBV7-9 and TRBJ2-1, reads DTGVSQNPRHKITKRGQNVTFRCDPISEHNRLYWYRQTLGQGPEFLTYFQNEAQLEKSRLLSDRFSAERPKGSFSTLEIQRTEQGDSAMYLCASSLEGRDEQFFGPGTRLTVL.

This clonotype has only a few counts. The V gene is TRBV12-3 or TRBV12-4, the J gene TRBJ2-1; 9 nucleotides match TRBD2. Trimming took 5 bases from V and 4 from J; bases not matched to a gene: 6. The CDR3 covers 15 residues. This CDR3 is CASSLRTSEYNEQFF. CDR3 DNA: TGTGCCAGCAGTCTAAGGACTAGCGAGTACAATGAGCAGTTCTTC.

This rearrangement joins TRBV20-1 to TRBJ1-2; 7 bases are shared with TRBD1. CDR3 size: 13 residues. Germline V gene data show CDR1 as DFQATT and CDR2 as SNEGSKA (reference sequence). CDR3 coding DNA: TGCAGACTCCGGGACAGCCGGAATTATGGCTACACCTTC. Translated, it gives CRLRDSRNYGYTF.

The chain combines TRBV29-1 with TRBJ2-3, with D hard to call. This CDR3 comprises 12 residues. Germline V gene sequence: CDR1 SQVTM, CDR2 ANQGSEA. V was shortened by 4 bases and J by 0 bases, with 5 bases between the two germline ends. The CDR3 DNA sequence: TGCAGCGTTGTAGGGAGCACAGATACGCAGTATTTT. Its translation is CSVVGSTDTQYF.